These 17 T cell receptor beta chains share one sample of origin, sequenced in a study of spatial heterogeneity in lung cancer. Time point: sample taken at primary tumor resection. Whole RNA was taken from tumor, nontumor lung or frozen PBMC; it was then sequenced unsorted. Via MiXCR, TCRdb re-called the 5' RACE reads, giving one row per CDR3 protein. The sample has about 44,000 distinct CDR3 sequences, roughly an eighth seen once. Sequenced material: PBMCs, taken at surgery. All receptors derive from a male donor with early-stage non-small cell lung cancer.

This clonotype was seen repeatedly, ten times or more. The chain carries TRBV24-1 and TRBJ2-3; 13 bases agree with TRBD2. The CDR3 runs to 15 residues. Trimming cost V 9 bases and J 2 bases; bases outside gene matches: 4. CDR1 and CDR2 from the germline V gene are KGHDR and SFDVKD. DNA of the CDR3: TGTGCCACCTCCGGGACTAGCGGGGACACAGATACGCAGTATTTT. Translation gives CATSGTSGDTDTQYF.

This chain connects TRBV4-3 to TRBJ2-1; 10 nucleotides agree with TRBD2. Germline values: CDR1 LGHNA, CDR2 YSLEER. V lost 5 bases and J lost 4; bases outside the gene matches: 8. The CDR3 runs to 16 residues. The CDR3 here is CASSSRTSGEYNEQFF. CDR3 nucleotides: TGCGCCAGCAGCTCCCGGACTAGCGGAGAGTACAATGAGCAGTTCTTC.

This clonotype appeared many times. The V and J genes are TRBV28 and TRBJ2-1; D unclear. This CDR3 has 12 residues. Trimming left V 3 bases short and J 3 bases short, with 3 bases between. Germline V CDR1 and CDR2: MDHEN, SYDVKM. The CDR3 DNA reads as TGTGCCAGCAGTTTCAACTACAATGAGCAGTTCTTC. As protein: CASSFNYNEQFF.

V is TRBV10-1 and J is TRBJ2-7; maybe TRBD2 (6 bases). The CDR3 length is 14 residues. The V end was cut by 0 bases, the J end by 6 bases, with 12 bases between. The germline CDR1 and CDR2 sequences are WNHNN and SYGVQD (reference sequence). This chain's CDR3 is CASSESRQGGEQYF. The DNA of the CDR3 is TGCGCCAGCAGTGAGTCGCGGCAGGGAGGCGAGCAGTACTTC.

This clonotype was counted between two and nine times. For the CDR3, the DNA is TGCGCCAGCAGCTCGGCCGGGGGCGACAACTATGGCTACACCTTC. It is translated as CASSSAGGDNYGYTF. The rearrangement joins TRBV5-1 to TRBJ1-2, with a possible D match to TRBD1 (6 bases). The CDR3 extends over 15 amino acids. Germline CDR1 and CDR2: SGHRS and YFSETQ. V lost 3 bases and J 2 bases, leaving 14 bases between the germline ends.

This clonotype was counted between two and nine times. The chain couples TRBV20-1 to TRBJ1-1; 7 positions agree with TRBD1. V lost 6 bases, J lost 3 bases, and 4 bases stayed unmatched. This CDR3 contains 12 residues. CDR1 is DFQATT, CDR2 SNEGSKA, per germline (reference sequence). CDR3 sequence reads: CSATDRDTEAFF. CDR3 coding DNA: TGCAGTGCCACCGACAGGGACACTGAAGCTTTCTTT.

The CDR3 bases are TGCAGCGTCCTGGACAGGGGGTACGGTGAAGCTTTCTTT. This sequence encodes CSVLDRGYGEAFF. The gene calls are TRBV29-1 and TRBJ1-1, with 10 positions matching TRBD1. The CDR3 runs to 13 residues. Per germline, CDR1 SQVTM and CDR2 ANQGSEA. The V and J ends lost 6 bases and 7 bases, in that order; junction bases with no gene match: 8.

This clonotype was observed at least ten times. V gene TRBV4-3 combines with J gene TRBJ2-7; 8 bases line up with TRBD1. The CDR3 is made up of 15 amino acids. The germline V gene has CDR1 LGHNA and CDR2 YSLEER. The J segment lost 4 bases and the V segment lost 4 bases, leaving 9 bases of the junction unmatched. The CDR3 DNA reads as TGCGCCAGCAGCCTCACCCAGACAGGGGCATACGAGCAGTACTTC. Encoded protein: CASSLTQTGAYEQYF.

Many counts were recorded for this clonotype. The chain employs TRBV7-2 and TRBJ1-2; possibly TRBD1 for D (6 bases). The V gene lost 5 bases and the J gene lost 5 bases, with 15 bases spanning the gap. The CDR3 runs to 14 residues. Germline V CDR1 and CDR2: SGHTA, FQGNSA. The DNA for the CDR3 is TGTGCCAGCAGCCCAGAGGCCAGGGGTTATGGCTACACCTTC. Encoded protein: CASSPEARGYGYTF.

This clonotype was detected many times. This chain links TRBV6-6 with TRBJ1-6, with D possibly TRBD1 on 6 matching bases. CDR3 length equals 19 residues. Trimming cost V 5 bases and J 2 bases, with 22 bases left between them. Germline-derived CDR1 and CDR2 are MNHNY and SVGAGI (reference sequence). The CDR3 DNA is TGTGCCAGCAGTCAACATCAGGGAATAGGGGGACCCTATAATTCACCCCTCCACTTT. It codes for CASSQHQGIGGPYNSPLHF.

The rearrangement uses TRBV6-6 and TRBJ1-2; 11 nucleotides agree with TRBD1. The CDR3 has 14 amino acids. With 7 bases clipped from V and 3 bases from J, the junction kept 4 bases outside the gene matches. CDR1 and CDR2 (germline): MNHNY, SVGAGI (reference sequence). The CDR3 nucleotides read TGTGCCAGCAAGGGACAGGGGGTAGACTATGGCTACACCTTC. Translation gives CASKGQGVDYGYTF.

This clonotype was seen only a few times. The rearrangement links TRBV3-1 to TRBJ2-3, with D perhaps assigned TRBD1 or TRBD2 (5 bases each). The CDR3 is made up of 15 amino acids. The germline CDR1 and CDR2 sequences are LGHDT and YNNKEL (reference sequence). Trimming left V 3 bases short and J 2 bases short, with 12 bases between. The CDR3 DNA follows: TGTGCCAGCAGCCAGTCTCAGGGACCCACAGATACGCAGTATTTT. As protein: CASSQSQGPTDTQYF.

This clonotype was detected once. The J gene is TRBJ1-1, the V gene TRBV18, with D perhaps TRBD1 (6 bases). Germline V gene sequence: CDR1 KGHSH, CDR2 LQKENI. The CDR3 consists of 16 residues. V gave up 3 bases and J gave up 1 base, with 15 bases separating them. The CDR3 coding sequence is TGTGCCAGCTCACCGTCCACAGGGACTCCGAACACTGAAGCTTTCTTT. Protein: CASSPSTGTPNTEAFF.

This clonotype has just a few counts. The rearrangement uses TRBV28 and TRBJ2-3; D gene unclear. The CDR3 spans 17 residues. V was shortened by 3 bases and J by 0 bases, with 16 bases between the two germline ends. CDR1 and CDR2 (germline): MDHEN, SYDVKM. The CDR3 spells CASSFFPRLGSTDTQYF. The CDR3 DNA reads TGTGCCAGCAGTTTCTTCCCGCGGCTAGGTAGCACAGATACGCAGTATTTT.

This clonotype was seen ten or more times. J is TRBJ2-1 and V is TRBV12-3 or TRBV12-4; possibly TRBD1 for D (5 bases). The CDR3 length is 16 residues. V lost 6 bases, J lost 0 bases, and 15 bases lay in between. CDR3 coding DNA: TGTGCCAGCAGAGCCCTGACAGCTAGCTCCTACAATGAGCAGTTCTTC. It codes for CASRALTASSYNEQFF.

This clonotype was detected a few times. The chain links TRBV29-1 to TRBJ1-1; possible D gene TRBD1, 5 bases. Trimming stripped 7 bases from V and 3 bases from J, with 12 bases between. This CDR3 is 12 amino acids long. Germline CDR1 SQVTM, CDR2 ANQGSEA. The CDR3 DNA sequence: TGCAGCGCGGGGGAGAGTGACACTGAAGCTTTCTTT. Amino acids: CSAGESDTEAFF.

The chain couples TRBV2 to TRBJ1-2; no clear D. V lost 7 bases and J 10 bases, leaving 22 bases between the germline ends. The CDR3 has 14 residues. In germline, CDR1 is SNHLY, CDR2 FYNNEI. CDR3 DNA sequence: TGTGCCAGCACCCAAGCTGAGGTGTTTAAGGCCTACACCTTC. Its protein is CASTQAEVFKAYTF.